Each of the 13 T cell receptor beta chains below was sequenced from the same sample in a study of shared clonotypes between healthy human individuals. Only in-frame clones appear in the TCRdb table, and some are missing; sequencing was by immunoSEQ multiplex PCR. Seen here are hundreds of thousands of clones, approximately 74% observed once, and the top ten hold approximately 1.7%. Input material: memory CD4+ T cells sorted from blood. Sample subset: CD45RA-negative fraction. All receptors come from a woman in her twenties or thirties in good health.

This clone was seen just once. This chain connects TRBV19 to TRBJ1-2, with 9 bases matching TRBD1. This CDR3 has 15 amino acids. With 2 bases clipped from V and 6 bases from J, the junction kept 7 bases outside the gene matches. Germline assignment: CDR1 LNHDA and CDR2 SQIVND (reference sequence). The chain's CDR3 is CASSIRRDRENGYTF. CDR3 DNA sequence: TGTGCCAGTAGTATAAGGAGGGACAGGGAAAATGGCTACACCTTC.

This clone was picked up a small number of times. The chain links TRBV30 to TRBJ1-1; no definite D call. The length of the CDR3 is 13 residues. V lost 7 bases to trimming and J lost 0 bases, with 12 bases between them. Germline loops: CDR1 GTSNPN, CDR2 SVGIG (reference sequence). CDR3 in DNA: TGTGCCTCCAGAGGTCAGCTGAACACTGAAGCTTTCTTT. Its protein product is CASRGQLNTEAFF.

The chain links TRBV6-5 to TRBJ2-5; no firm D call. The J call may be mistaken, given a closer DNA end match to TRBJ2-7. This CDR3 spans 15 amino acids. Germline V CDR1 and CDR2: MNHEY, SVGAGI. This CDR3 is CASSRLGPTSYEQYF. The CDR3 bases are TGTGCCAGCAGTCGGCTAGGACCGACCTCCTACGAGCAGTACTTC.

The chain combines TRBV28 with TRBJ2-7, with TRBD2 matching over 13 bases. This CDR3 region has 14 residues. Germline values: CDR1 MDHEN, CDR2 SYDVKM. V lost 5 bases and J lost 9; bases outside the gene matches: 7. The CDR3 here is CASSPGTSGIWQYF. The CDR3, as DNA: TGTGCCAGCAGTCCCGGGACTAGCGGGATTTGGCAGTACTTC.

This clone was detected ten times or more. This chain uses TRBV5-1 with TRBJ2-7; TRBD2 matches at 13 bases. This CDR3 is built from 15 residues. The V segment lost 3 bases and the J segment 5 bases; nucleotides outside the gene matches: 5. Germline values: CDR1 SGHRS, CDR2 YFSETQ. CDR3 sequence (DNA): TGCGCCAGCAGCTGGACTAGCGGGAGCGAAAACGAGCAGTACTTC. Translating it yields CASSWTSGSENEQYF.

This clone was seen a handful of times. V usage is TRBV15 and J usage is TRBJ1-2, with D maybe TRBD1 (5 bases). Trimming shortened V by 1 base and J by 2 bases, and 17 bases separated the two germline ends. CDR3 length: 17 amino acids. Germline CDR1 and CDR2: LNHNV and YYDKDF (reference sequence). The CDR3 DNA is TGTGCCACCAGCAGAGGGGGCATCGGTGGGGCGAACTATGGCTACACCTTC. Its protein is CATSRGGIGGANYGYTF.

The chain combines TRBV28 with TRBJ1-3; 9 bases are a match to TRBD1. The length of the CDR3 is 15 residues. Germline V gene data show CDR1 as MDHEN and CDR2 as SYDVKM. J gave up 3 bases and V 5 bases, and 5 bases lay outside the gene matches. CDR3 amino acids: CASSPPGQGGNTIYF. In DNA, the CDR3 is TGTGCCAGCAGTCCACCGGGACAGGGTGGAAACACCATATATTTT.

This clone was seen a few times. The chain joins TRBV9 to TRBJ2-1, with 13 positions matching TRBD2. V lost 1 base, J lost 1 base, and 8 bases stayed unmatched. The CDR3 is 19 amino acids. Per germline, CDR1 SGDLS and CDR2 YYNGEE. DNA for the CDR3: TGTGCCAGCAGCGTATACGGACTAGCGGGAGTGGGATCCTACAATGAGCAGTTCTTC. Protein sequence: CASSVYGLAGVGSYNEQFF.

The chain recombines TRBV28 with TRBJ1-5; possibly TRBD1 for D (5 bases). Per the germline V gene, CDR1 is MDHEN and CDR2 is SYDVKM. This CDR3 is 16 amino acids long. Trimming left V 5 bases short and J 9 bases short, with 23 bases between. In DNA form, the CDR3 reads TGTGCCAGCAGTACGGGACGGGGAGATGGAAAAAGGCCCCAGCATTTT. As protein: CASSTGRGDGKRPQHF.

The rearrangement uses TRBV5-1 and TRBJ2-3, with TRBD2 matching 10 bases. The germline CDR1 and CDR2 sequences are SGHRS and YFSETQ. The CDR3 has 18 amino acids. Trimming took 4 bases from V and 0 from J; bases not matched to a gene: 11. The CDR3 loop reads CASSPGTSAMSSTDTQYF. In DNA, the CDR3 is TGCGCCAGCAGCCCCGGGACTAGCGCCATGTCTAGCACAGATACGCAGTATTTT. The variable domain in full, with the rest retrieved from reference TRBV5-1 and TRBJ2-3, is KAGVTQTPRYLIKTRGQQVTLSCSPISGHRSVSWYQQTPGQGLQFLFEYFSETQRNKGNFPGRFSGRQFSNSRSEMNVSTLELGDSALYLCASSPGTSAMSSTDTQYFGPGTRLTVL.

This clone occurred a few times. The J gene is TRBJ2-1, the V gene TRBV25-1; D gene unclear. Germline-derived CDR1 and CDR2 are MGHDK and SYGVNS. The CDR3 runs to 13 residues. The V and J ends lost 5 bases and 12 bases respectively, with 17 bases between them. The CDR3 DNA is TGTGCCAGCAGTCCAGGCCAGCCATCCGGGCAGTTCTTC. It yields the protein CASSPGQPSGQFF.

This chain uses TRBV19 with TRBJ2-6; D is possibly TRBD1 (5 bases). CDR3 size: 12 residues. The germline gives CDR1 LNHDA, CDR2 SQIVND (reference sequence). Trimming shortened V by 7 bases and J by 4 bases, and 5 bases separated the two germline ends. The CDR3 protein is CASTGGANVLTF. The CDR3 DNA is TGTGCCAGTACAGGGGGGGCCAACGTCCTGACTTTC.

The genes are TRBV5-1 and TRBJ2-1, with 13 positions matching TRBD2. With V trimmed by 3 bases and J by 9 bases, 6 bases remained unmatched. The CDR3 contains 15 residues. The germline CDR1 and CDR2 sequences are SGHRS and YFSETQ. The CDR3 spells CASSYGLAGAREQFF. CDR3 sequence (DNA): TGCGCCAGCAGCTACGGACTAGCGGGAGCTCGTGAGCAGTTCTTC.